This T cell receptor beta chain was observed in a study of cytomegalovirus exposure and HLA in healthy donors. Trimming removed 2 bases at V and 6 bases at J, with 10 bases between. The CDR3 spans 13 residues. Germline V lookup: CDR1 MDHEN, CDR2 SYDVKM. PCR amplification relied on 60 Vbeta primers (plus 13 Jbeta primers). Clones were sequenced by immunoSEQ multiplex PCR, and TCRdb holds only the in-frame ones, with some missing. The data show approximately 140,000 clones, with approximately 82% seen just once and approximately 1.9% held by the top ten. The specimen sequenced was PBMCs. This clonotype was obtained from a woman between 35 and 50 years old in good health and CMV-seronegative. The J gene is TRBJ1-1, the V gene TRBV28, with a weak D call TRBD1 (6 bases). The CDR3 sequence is CASSLRGGSEAFF. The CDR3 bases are TGTGCCAGCAGTTTACGGGGGGGCTCTGAAGCTTTCTTT. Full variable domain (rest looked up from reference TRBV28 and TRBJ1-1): DVKVTQSSRYLVKRTGEKVFLECVQDMDHENMFWYRQDPGLGLRLIYFSYDVKMKEKGDIPEGYSVSREKKERFSLILESASTNQTSMYLCASSLRGGSEAFFGQGTRLTVV.